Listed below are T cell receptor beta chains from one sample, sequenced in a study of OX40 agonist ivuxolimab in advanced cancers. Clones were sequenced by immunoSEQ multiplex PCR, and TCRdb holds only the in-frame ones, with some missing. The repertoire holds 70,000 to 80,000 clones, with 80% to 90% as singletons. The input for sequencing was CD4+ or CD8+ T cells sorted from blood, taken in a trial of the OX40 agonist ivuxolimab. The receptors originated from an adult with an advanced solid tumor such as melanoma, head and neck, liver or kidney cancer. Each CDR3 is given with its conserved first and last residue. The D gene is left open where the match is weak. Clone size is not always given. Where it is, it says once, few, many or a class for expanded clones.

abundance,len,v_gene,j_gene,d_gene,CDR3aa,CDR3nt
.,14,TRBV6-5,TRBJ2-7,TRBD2,CASSPSGSLYEQYF,TGTGCCAGCAGCCCAAGCGGGAGTCTCTACGAGCAGTACTTC
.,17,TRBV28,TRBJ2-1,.,CASSSLSSGSSYNEQFF,TGTGCCAGCAGTTCCCTGTCCTCCGGGAGCTCCTACAATGAGCAGTTCTTC
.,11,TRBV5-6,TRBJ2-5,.,CASTSEETQYF,TGTGCCAGTACGTCCGAGGAGACCCAGTACTTC
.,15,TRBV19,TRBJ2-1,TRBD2,CASSTLAGRYNEQFF,TGTGCCAGCTCCACCCTAGCGGGACGCTACAATGAGCAGTTCTTC
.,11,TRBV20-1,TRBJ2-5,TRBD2,CSGLATETQYF,TGCAGCGGACTAGCGACGGAGACCCAGTACTTC
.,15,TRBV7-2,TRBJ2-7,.,CASSRDRDFSYEQYF,TGTGCCAGCAGCCGTGACCGGGACTTCTCATACGAGCAGTACTTC
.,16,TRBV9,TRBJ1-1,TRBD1,CASSVPGQGAGTEAFF,TGTGCCAGCAGCGTCCCGGGGCAGGGGGCAGGCACTGAAGCTTTCTTT
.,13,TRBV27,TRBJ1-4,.,CASSQRANEKLFF,TGTGCCAGCAGTCAGAGGGCTAATGAAAAACTGTTTTTT
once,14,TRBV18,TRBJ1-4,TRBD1,CASSLDRINEKLFF,TGTGCCAGCTCACTGGACAGGATTAATGAAAAACTGTTTTTT
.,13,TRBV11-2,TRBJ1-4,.,CASSRIRGEKLFF,TGTGCCAGCAGCCGGATCCGGGGGGAAAAACTGTTTTTT
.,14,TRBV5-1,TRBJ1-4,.,CASNTDGSNEKLFF,TGCGCCAGCAACACCGACGGGTCTAATGAAAAACTGTTTTTT
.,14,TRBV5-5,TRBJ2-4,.,CASSLGRAKNIQYF,TGTGCCAGCAGCCTAGGACGGGCCAAAAACATTCAGTACTTC
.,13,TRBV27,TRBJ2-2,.,CASSFRGTGELFF,TGTGCCAGCAGTTTCCGTGGAACCGGGGAGCTGTTTTTT
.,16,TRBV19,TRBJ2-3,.,CASSTTGTRLTDTQYF,TGTGCCAGTAGTACAACCGGGACTCGACTCACAGATACGCAGTATTTT
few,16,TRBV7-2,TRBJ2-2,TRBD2,CASSLVGGMNTGELFF,TGTGCCAGCAGCTTAGTGGGGGGGATGAACACCGGGGAGCTGTTTTTT
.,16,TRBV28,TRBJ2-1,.,CASSLIGGPTHNEQFF,TGTGCCAGCAGTCTGATTGGGGGGCCTACTCACAATGAGCAGTTCTTC
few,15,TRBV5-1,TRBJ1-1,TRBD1,CASSFTGGVGTEAFF,TGCGCCAGCAGCTTTACAGGGGGCGTAGGCACTGAAGCTTTCTTT
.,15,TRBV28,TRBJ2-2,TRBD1,CASKPGQGPTGELFF,TGTGCCAGCAAGCCGGGACAGGGGCCCACCGGGGAGCTGTTTTTT
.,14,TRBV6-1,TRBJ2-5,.,CASSDRGSQETQYF,TGTGCCAGCAGTGACCGGGGGAGCCAAGAGACCCAGTACTTC
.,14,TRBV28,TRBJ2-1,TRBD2,CASTFGLAHNEQFF,TGTGCCAGCACCTTTGGACTAGCCCACAATGAGCAGTTCTTC
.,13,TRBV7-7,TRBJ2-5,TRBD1,CASSSTGEETQYF,TGTGCTAGCAGCTCGACAGGGGAAGAGACCCAGTACTTC
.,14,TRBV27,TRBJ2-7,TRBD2,CASSQSGRVYEQYF,TGTGCCAGCAGCCAAAGCGGGAGAGTCTACGAGCAGTACTTC
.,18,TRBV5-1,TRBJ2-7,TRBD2,CASSLVASGSSYSYEQYF,TGCGCCAGCAGCTTGGTCGCTAGCGGGAGCTCTTACTCCTACGAGCAGTACTTC
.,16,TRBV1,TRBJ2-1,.,CTSSNTSGRAYNEQFF,TGCACCAGCAGCAACACTAGCGGGAGAGCCTACAATGAGCAGTTCTTC
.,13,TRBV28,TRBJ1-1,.,CASTIPGRTEAFF,TGTGCCAGCACAATACCAGGGAGAACTGAAGCTTTCTTT
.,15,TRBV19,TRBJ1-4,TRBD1,CASGQAYATNEKLFF,TGTGCCAGTGGACAGGCCTATGCAACTAATGAAAAACTGTTTTTT
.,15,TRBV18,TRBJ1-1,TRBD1,CASSPRQGTTTEAFF,TGTGCCAGCTCACCTCGACAGGGCACAACCACTGAAGCTTTCTTT
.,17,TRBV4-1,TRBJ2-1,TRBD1,CASSQEATGGPYNEQFF,TGCGCCAGCAGCCAAGAGGCGACAGGGGGCCCCTACAATGAGCAGTTCTTC